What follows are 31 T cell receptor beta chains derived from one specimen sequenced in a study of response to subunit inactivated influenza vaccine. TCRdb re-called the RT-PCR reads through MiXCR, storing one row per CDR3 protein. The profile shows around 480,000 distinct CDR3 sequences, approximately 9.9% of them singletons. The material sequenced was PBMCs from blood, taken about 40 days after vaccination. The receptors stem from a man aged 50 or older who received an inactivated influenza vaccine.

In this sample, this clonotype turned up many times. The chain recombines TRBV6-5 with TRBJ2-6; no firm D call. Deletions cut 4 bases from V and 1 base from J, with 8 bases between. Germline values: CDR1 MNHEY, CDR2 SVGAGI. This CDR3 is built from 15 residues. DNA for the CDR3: TGTGCCAGCAGTTCCTTAGGATCTGGGGCCAACGTCCTGACTTTC. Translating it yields CASSSLGSGANVLTF.

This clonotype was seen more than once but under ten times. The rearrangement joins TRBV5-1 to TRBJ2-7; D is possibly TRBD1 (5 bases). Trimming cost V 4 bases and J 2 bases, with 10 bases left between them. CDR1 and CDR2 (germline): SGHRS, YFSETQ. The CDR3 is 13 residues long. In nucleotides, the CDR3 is TGCGCCAGCAGCACCAGGACAACCTACGAGCAGTACTTC. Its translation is CASSTRTTYEQYF.

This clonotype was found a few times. This CDR3 is CATSLTDTQYF. CDR3 nucleotides: TGTGCCACCAGTTTGACAGATACGCAGTATTTT. V and J are TRBV24-1 and TRBJ2-3; D is unresolved. Trimming pared 6 bases from V and 3 bases from J, leaving 3 bases between. This CDR3 comprises 11 residues. Germline V gene lookup returns CDR1 KGHDR and CDR2 SFDVKD.

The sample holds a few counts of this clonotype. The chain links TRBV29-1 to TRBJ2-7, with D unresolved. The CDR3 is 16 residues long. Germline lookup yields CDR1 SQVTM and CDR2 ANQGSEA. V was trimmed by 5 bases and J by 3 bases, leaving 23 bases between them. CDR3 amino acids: CSVKTVGFSLNYEQYF. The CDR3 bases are TGCAGCGTTAAAACGGTTGGGTTCTCCCTGAACTACGAGCAGTACTTC.

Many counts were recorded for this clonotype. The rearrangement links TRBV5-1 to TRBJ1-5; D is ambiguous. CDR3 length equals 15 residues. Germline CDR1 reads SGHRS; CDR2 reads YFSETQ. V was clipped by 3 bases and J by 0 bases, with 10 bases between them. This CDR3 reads CASSSDGNSNQPQHF. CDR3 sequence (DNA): TGCGCCAGCAGCTCGGATGGGAATAGCAATCAGCCCCAGCATTTT.

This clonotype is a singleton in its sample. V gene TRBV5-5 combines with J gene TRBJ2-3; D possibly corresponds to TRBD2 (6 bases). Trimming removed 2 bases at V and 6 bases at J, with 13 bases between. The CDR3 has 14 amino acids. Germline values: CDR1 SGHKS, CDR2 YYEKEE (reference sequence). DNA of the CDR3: TGTGCCAGCAGCTTTGACCTCCGGGGGGATACGCAGTATTTT. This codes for CASSFDLRGDTQYF.

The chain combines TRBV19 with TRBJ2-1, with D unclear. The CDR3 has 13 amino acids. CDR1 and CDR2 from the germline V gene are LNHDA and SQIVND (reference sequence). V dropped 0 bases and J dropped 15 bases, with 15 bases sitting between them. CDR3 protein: CASSIDRDSLRFF. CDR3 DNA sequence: TGTGCCAGTAGTATAGATCGTGACTCCTTACGGTTCTTC.

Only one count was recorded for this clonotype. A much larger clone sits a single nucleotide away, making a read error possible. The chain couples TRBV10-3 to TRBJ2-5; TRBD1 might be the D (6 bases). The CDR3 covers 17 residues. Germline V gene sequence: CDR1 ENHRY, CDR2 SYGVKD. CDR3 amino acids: CAISESYTGTYQEAQYF. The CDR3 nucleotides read TGTGCCATCAGTGAGTCGTATACAGGGACATACCAAGAGGCCCAGTACTTC.

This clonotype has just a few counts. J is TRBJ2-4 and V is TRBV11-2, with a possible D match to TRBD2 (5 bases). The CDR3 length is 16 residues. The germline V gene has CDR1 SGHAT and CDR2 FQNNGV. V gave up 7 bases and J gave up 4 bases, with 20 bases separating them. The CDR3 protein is CASTPTSGLGKNIQYF. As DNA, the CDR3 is TGTGCCAGCACCCCCACCTCCGGACTCGGAAAAAACATTCAGTACTTC.

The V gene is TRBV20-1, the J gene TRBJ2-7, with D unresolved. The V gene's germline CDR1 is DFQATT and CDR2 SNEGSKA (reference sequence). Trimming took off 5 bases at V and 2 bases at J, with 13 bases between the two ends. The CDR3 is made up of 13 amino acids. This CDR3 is CSAPLGSTYEQYF. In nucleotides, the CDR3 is TGCAGTGCTCCCCTGGGATCCACCTACGAGCAGTACTTC.

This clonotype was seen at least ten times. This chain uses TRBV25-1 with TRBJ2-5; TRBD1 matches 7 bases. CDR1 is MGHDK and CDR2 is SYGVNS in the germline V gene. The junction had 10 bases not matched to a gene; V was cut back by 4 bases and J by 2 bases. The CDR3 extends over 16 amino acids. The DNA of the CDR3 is TGTGCCAGCAGTGCCCGATGGGGACAGACACAAGAGACCCAGTACTTC. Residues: CASSARWGQTQETQYF.

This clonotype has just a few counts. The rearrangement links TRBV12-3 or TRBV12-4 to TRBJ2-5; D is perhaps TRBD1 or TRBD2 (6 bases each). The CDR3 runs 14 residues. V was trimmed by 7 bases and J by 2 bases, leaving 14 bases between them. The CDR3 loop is CASTPGARQETQYF. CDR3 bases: TGTGCCAGCACCCCGGGGGCCCGGCAAGAGACCCAGTACTTC.

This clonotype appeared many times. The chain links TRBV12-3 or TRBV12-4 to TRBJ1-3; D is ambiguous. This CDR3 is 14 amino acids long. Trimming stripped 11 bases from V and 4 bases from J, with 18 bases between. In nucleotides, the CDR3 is TGTGCCGGCACGATGGCTCGACGGGGAAACACCATATATTTT. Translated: CAGTMARRGNTIYF.

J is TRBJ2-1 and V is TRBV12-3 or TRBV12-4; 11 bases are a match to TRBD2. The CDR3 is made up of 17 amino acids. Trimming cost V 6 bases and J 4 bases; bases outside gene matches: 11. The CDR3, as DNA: TGTGCCAGCAGCTTTATAGCGGGGGGGCTATTTTACAATGAGCAGTTCTTC. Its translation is CASSFIAGGLFYNEQFF.

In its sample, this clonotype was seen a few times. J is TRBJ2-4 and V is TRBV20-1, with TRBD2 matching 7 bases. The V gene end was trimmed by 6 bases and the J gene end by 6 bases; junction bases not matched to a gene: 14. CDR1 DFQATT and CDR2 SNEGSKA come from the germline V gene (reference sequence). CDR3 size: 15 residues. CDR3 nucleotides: TGCAGTGCCCTTCTACCGGGACTAAGGGGAAACATTCAGTACTTC. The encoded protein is CSALLPGLRGNIQYF.

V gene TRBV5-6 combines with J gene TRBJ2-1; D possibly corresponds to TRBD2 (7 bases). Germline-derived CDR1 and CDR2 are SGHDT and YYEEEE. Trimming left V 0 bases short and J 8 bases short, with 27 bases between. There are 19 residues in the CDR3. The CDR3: CASSLAWGLAERGTDEQFF. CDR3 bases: TGTGCCAGCAGCTTGGCATGGGGGCTAGCGGAAAGGGGGACGGATGAGCAGTTCTTC.

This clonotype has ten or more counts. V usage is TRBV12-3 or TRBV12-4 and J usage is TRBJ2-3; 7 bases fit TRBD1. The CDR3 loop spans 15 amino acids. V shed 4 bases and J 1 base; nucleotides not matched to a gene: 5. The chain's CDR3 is CASSSTGSGTDTQYF. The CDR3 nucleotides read TGTGCCAGCAGTTCGACAGGGTCGGGCACAGATACGCAGTATTTT.

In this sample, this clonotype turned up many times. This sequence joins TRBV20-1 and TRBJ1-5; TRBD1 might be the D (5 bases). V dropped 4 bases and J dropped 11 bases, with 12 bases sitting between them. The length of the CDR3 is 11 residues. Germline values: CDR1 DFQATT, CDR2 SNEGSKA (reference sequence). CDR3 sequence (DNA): TGCAGTGCTATTGTCCGACAGTCCCAGCATTTT. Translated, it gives CSAIVRQSQHF.

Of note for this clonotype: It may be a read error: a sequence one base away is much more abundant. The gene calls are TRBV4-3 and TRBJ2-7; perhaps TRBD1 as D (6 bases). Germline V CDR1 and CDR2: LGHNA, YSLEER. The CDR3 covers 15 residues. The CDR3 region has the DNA TGCGACAGCAGCAAGCAGAGGGGGTTCTCCTACGAGCAGTACTTC. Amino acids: CDSSKQRGFSYEQYF.

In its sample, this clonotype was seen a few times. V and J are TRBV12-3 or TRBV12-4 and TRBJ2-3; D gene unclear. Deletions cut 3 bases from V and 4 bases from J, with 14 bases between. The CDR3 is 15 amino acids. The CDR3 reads CASSFHGRVPDTQYF. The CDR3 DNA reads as TGTGCCAGCAGTTTCCACGGTAGAGTTCCAGATACGCAGTATTTT.

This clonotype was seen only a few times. CDR3 loop: CATSKGHQPQHF. The DNA for the CDR3 is TGTGCCACCAGCAAGGGACATCAGCCCCAGCATTTT. The V gene is TRBV15, the J gene TRBJ1-5; a weak D match, TRBD1 (5 bases). This CDR3 spans 12 amino acids. Trimming pared 4 bases from V and 5 bases from J, leaving 6 bases between. CDR1 is LNHNV, CDR2 YYDKDF, per germline (reference sequence).

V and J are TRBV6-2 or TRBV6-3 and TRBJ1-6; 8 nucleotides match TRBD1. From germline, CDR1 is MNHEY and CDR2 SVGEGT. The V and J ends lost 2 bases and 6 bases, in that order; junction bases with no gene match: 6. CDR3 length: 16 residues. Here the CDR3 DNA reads TGTGCCAGCAGTTACCTCAGGGGGCCAAGTAATTCACCCCTCCACTTT. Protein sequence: CASSYLRGPSNSPLHF.

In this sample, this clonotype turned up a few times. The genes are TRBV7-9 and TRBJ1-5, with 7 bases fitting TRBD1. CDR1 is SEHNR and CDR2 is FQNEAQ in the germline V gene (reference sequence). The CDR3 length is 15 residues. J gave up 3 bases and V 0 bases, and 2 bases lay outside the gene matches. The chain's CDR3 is CASSLAGTDNQPQHF. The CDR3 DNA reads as TGTGCCAGCAGCTTAGCCGGGACAGACAATCAGCCCCAGCATTTT.

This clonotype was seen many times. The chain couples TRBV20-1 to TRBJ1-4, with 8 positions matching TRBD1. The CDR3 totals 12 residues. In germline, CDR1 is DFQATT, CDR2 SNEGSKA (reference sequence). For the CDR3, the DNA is TGCAGCGCAGGGGGCGCAGGGGAAAAACTGTTTTTT. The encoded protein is CSAGGAGEKLFF.

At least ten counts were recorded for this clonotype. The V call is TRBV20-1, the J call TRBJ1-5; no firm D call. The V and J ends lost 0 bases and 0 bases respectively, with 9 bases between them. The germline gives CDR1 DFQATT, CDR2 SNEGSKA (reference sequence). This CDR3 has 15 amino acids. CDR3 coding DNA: TGCAGTGCTAGAGACAAGCAGGATAGCAATCAGCCCCAGCATTTT. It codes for CSARDKQDSNQPQHF.

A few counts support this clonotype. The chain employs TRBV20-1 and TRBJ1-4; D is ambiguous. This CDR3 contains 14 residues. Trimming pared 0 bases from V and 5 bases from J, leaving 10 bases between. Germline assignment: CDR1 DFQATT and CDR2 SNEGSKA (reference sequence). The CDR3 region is CSARDTAANEKLFF. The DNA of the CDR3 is TGCAGTGCTAGAGATACAGCGGCAAATGAAAAACTGTTTTTT.

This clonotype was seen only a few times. CDR3 sequence: CASSPRPSPSSYNEQFF. CDR3 nucleotides: TGTGCCAGCAGCCCCCGCCCCAGCCCAAGCTCCTACAATGAGCAGTTCTTC. V and J are TRBV9 and TRBJ2-1; D remains unclear. V was shortened by 4 bases and J by 0 bases, with 17 bases between the two germline ends. The CDR3 loop spans 17 amino acids. The germline V gene encodes CDR1 SGDLS and CDR2 YYNGEE.

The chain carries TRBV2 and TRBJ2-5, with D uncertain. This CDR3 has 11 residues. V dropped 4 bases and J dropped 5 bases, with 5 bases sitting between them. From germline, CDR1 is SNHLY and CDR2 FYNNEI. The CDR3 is CASSVDETQYF. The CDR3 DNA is TGTGCCAGCAGTGTAGACGAGACCCAGTACTTC.

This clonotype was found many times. CDR3 loop: CSAGRRNTEAFF. The CDR3 nucleotides read TGCAGTGCTGGGCGTAGAAACACTGAAGCTTTCTTT. The chain carries TRBV20-1 and TRBJ1-1; D remains ambiguous. Germline CDR1 reads DFQATT; CDR2 reads SNEGSKA (reference sequence). The CDR3 consists of 12 residues. Trimming removed 5 bases from V and 2 bases from J, with 9 bases in between.

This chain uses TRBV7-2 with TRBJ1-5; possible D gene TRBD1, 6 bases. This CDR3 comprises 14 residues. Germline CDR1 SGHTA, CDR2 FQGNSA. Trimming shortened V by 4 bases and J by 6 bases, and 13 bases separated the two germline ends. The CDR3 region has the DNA TGTGCCAGCAGCTCCCTGGGGGCGACTCAGCCCCAGCATTTT. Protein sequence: CASSSLGATQPQHF.

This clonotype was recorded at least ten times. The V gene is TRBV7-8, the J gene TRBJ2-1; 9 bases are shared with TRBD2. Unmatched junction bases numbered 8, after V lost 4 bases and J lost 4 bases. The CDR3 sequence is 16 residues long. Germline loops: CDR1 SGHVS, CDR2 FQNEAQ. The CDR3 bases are TGTGCCAGCAGCTCGGCGGGGGGGCTTAATTACAATGAGCAGTTCTTC. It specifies CASSSAGGLNYNEQFF.